This is a list of T cell receptor beta chains from one sample in a study of glioma-infiltrating T cells after dendritic cell vaccination. The table came from immunoSEQ multiplex PCR; TCRdb's copy has only in-frame clones and leaves some out. The sample has around 90,000 clones, 79% seen once; the top ten hold 6%. Sequenced here: blood, sampled before dendritic cell vaccination. Receptor source: a human donor with glioblastoma. Each CDR3 is given with its conserved first and last residue. The order of the fields is V gene, J gene, D gene, clone size, CDR3 protein, CDR3 DNA. A D gene is named only where the DNA matches it firmly. Some rows mark clone size as missing; the rest say once, few, many or name a class of expanded clone.

v_call: TRBV19; j_call: TRBJ1-2; d_call: -; clone_size: -; cdr3_aa: CASSTAGEARGYTF; cdr3_nt: TGTGCCAGTAGCACTGCGGGCGAGGCGCGCGGCTACACCTTC
v_call: TRBV6-6; j_call: TRBJ2-1; d_call: TRBD2; clone_size: -; cdr3_aa: CASKRAGGDNEQFF; cdr3_nt: TGTGCCAGCAAAAGGGCGGGGGGTGACAATGAGCAGTTCTTC
v_call: TRBV27; j_call: TRBJ2-6; d_call: TRBD1; clone_size: -; cdr3_aa: CASKRGTGGSGANVLTF; cdr3_nt: TGTGCCAGCAAAAGAGGGACAGGGGGCTCTGGGGCCAACGTCCTGACTTTC
v_call: TRBV5-1; j_call: TRBJ2-2; d_call: TRBD2; clone_size: -; cdr3_aa: CASSSGLAGVDTGELFF; cdr3_nt: TGCGCCAGCAGCTCTGGACTAGCGGGGGTCGACACCGGGGAGCTGTTTTTT
v_call: TRBV2; j_call: TRBJ2-2; d_call: -; clone_size: -; cdr3_aa: CASSYSTGELFF; cdr3_nt: TGTGCCAGCAGTTACAGCACCGGGGAGCTGTTTTTT
v_call: TRBV6-1; j_call: TRBJ2-1; d_call: -; clone_size: -; cdr3_aa: CASSETGLSYNEQFF; cdr3_nt: TGTGCCAGCAGTGAGACGGGACTCTCCTACAATGAGCAGTTCTTC
v_call: TRBV2; j_call: TRBJ1-1; d_call: -; clone_size: few; cdr3_aa: CASSEWPGGTEAFF; cdr3_nt: TGTGCCAGCAGTGAATGGCCAGGTGGGACTGAAGCTTTCTTT
v_call: TRBV18; j_call: TRBJ1-2; d_call: -; clone_size: -; cdr3_aa: CASSGLVTGANYGYTF; cdr3_nt: TGTGCCAGCTCAGGCCTAGTAACTGGGGCGAACTATGGCTACACCTTC
v_call: TRBV7-6; j_call: TRBJ2-1; d_call: TRBD2; clone_size: -; cdr3_aa: CASSSYSLGGLGNEQFF; cdr3_nt: TGTGCCAGCAGCTCGTACTCCTTGGGGGGACTAGGTAATGAGCAGTTCTTC
v_call: TRBV5-1; j_call: TRBJ2-3; d_call: -; clone_size: -; cdr3_aa: CASSLEATQADTQYF; cdr3_nt: TGCGCCAGCAGCTTGGAGGCAACTCAGGCAGATACGCAGTATTTT
v_call: TRBV18; j_call: TRBJ2-1; d_call: -; clone_size: -; cdr3_aa: CASSPFQGTGNEQFF; cdr3_nt: TGTGCCAGCTCACCCTTCCAGGGAACGGGTAATGAGCAGTTCTTC
v_call: TRBV6-4; j_call: TRBJ1-1; d_call: -; clone_size: few; cdr3_aa: CASSVNQGSPEAFF; cdr3_nt: TGTGCCAGCAGTGTAAATCAGGGGTCCCCTGAAGCTTTCTTT
v_call: TRBV19; j_call: TRBJ1-5; d_call: -; clone_size: -; cdr3_aa: CASSIYGAGSNQPQHF; cdr3_nt: TGTGCCAGTAGTATATATGGGGCCGGTAGCAATCAGCCCCAGCATTTT
v_call: TRBV18; j_call: TRBJ2-7; d_call: TRBD1; clone_size: -; cdr3_aa: CASSPPGQPYEQYF; cdr3_nt: TGTGCCAGCTCACCTCCGGGACAGCCCTACGAGCAGTACTTC
v_call: TRBV15; j_call: TRBJ1-1; d_call: -; clone_size: -; cdr3_aa: CATSPPFAEAFF; cdr3_nt: TGTGCCACCAGCCCCCCCTTTGCTGAAGCTTTCTTT
v_call: TRBV9; j_call: TRBJ2-7; d_call: TRBD1; clone_size: -; cdr3_aa: CASSVEGRGRGEQYF; cdr3_nt: TGTGCCAGCAGCGTAGAAGGCAGGGGGCGAGGGGAGCAGTACTTC
v_call: TRBV2; j_call: TRBJ1-5; d_call: -; clone_size: -; cdr3_aa: CASRRQASNQPQHF; cdr3_nt: TGTGCCAGCAGAAGACAGGCAAGCAATCAGCCCCAGCATTTT
v_call: TRBV18; j_call: TRBJ2-7; d_call: -; clone_size: once; cdr3_aa: CASSPSGRNYEQYF; cdr3_nt: TGTGCCAGCTCACCGAGTGGGAGAAACTACGAGCAGTACTTC
v_call: TRBV5-1; j_call: TRBJ1-1; d_call: TRBD1; clone_size: -; cdr3_aa: CASSLRTGGSTEAFF; cdr3_nt: TGCGCCAGCAGCTTGAGGACAGGGGGGAGCACTGAAGCTTTCTTT
v_call: TRBV30; j_call: TRBJ1-5; d_call: -; clone_size: -; cdr3_aa: CAWSVHRGNQPQHF; cdr3_nt: TGTGCCTGGAGTGTACACAGGGGCAATCAGCCCCAGCATTTT
v_call: TRBV5-1; j_call: TRBJ2-7; d_call: TRBD2; clone_size: -; cdr3_aa: CASSLGSGTAFGEQYF; cdr3_nt: TGCGCCAGCAGCTTGGGAAGCGGGACGGCTTTCGGCGAGCAGTACTTC
v_call: TRBV7-8; j_call: TRBJ2-1; d_call: TRBD2; clone_size: -; cdr3_aa: CASSLVLVAGYAYNEQFF; cdr3_nt: TGTGCCAGCAGCTTAGTTCTGGTAGCGGGATACGCCTACAATGAGCAGTTCTTC
v_call: TRBV7-9; j_call: TRBJ2-7; d_call: TRBD2; clone_size: -; cdr3_aa: CASSLDGGRRGAYEQYF; cdr3_nt: TGTGCCAGCAGCTTAGACGGAGGTAGACGGGGGGCCTACGAGCAGTACTTC
v_call: TRBV11-2; j_call: TRBJ2-2; d_call: TRBD2; clone_size: few; cdr3_aa: CASSLRLAGAGELFF; cdr3_nt: TGTGCCAGCAGCCTTCGACTAGCGGGAGCCGGGGAGCTGTTTTTT
v_call: TRBV7-2; j_call: TRBJ1-1; d_call: TRBD1; clone_size: -; cdr3_aa: CASSQPMTGHEAFF; cdr3_nt: TGTGCCAGCAGCCAGCCCATGACAGGGCACGAAGCTTTCTTT
v_call: TRBV29-1; j_call: TRBJ1-4; d_call: TRBD1; clone_size: -; cdr3_aa: CSVLLGQGAIEKLFF; cdr3_nt: TGCAGCGTTCTACTCGGACAGGGGGCAATTGAAAAACTGTTTTTT
v_call: TRBV7-9; j_call: TRBJ2-7; d_call: -; clone_size: -; cdr3_aa: CASSPDPGMTYEQYF; cdr3_nt: TGTGCCAGCAGCCCTGATCCGGGGATGACCTACGAGCAGTACTTC
v_call: TRBV11-2; j_call: TRBJ2-7; d_call: -; clone_size: -; cdr3_aa: CASSSRVLSYEQYF; cdr3_nt: TGTGCCAGCAGCTCCCGCGTCCTCTCCTACGAGCAGTACTTC
v_call: TRBV10-3; j_call: TRBJ2-1; d_call: TRBD1; clone_size: -; cdr3_aa: CAIRRDRGQDEQFF; cdr3_nt: TGTGCCATCAGGCGGGACAGGGGGCAAGATGAGCAGTTCTTC
v_call: TRBV5-4; j_call: TRBJ2-5; d_call: TRBD2; clone_size: -; cdr3_aa: CASSFRTSRETQYF; cdr3_nt: TGTGCCAGCAGCTTCCGGACTAGCAGGGAGACCCAGTACTTC
v_call: TRBV6-1; j_call: TRBJ2-4; d_call: TRBD1; clone_size: -; cdr3_aa: CASGTGRLENIQYF; cdr3_nt: TGTGCCAGTGGGACAGGAAGGTTGGAAAACATTCAGTACTTC
v_call: TRBV5-1; j_call: TRBJ2-5; d_call: TRBD2; clone_size: -; cdr3_aa: CASSLDEAGRGETQYF; cdr3_nt: TGCGCCAGCAGCTTGGATGAGGCAGGGAGGGGAGAGACCCAGTACTTC
v_call: TRBV2; j_call: TRBJ1-1; d_call: TRBD1; clone_size: few; cdr3_aa: CASRGTGGSTEAFF; cdr3_nt: TGTGCCAGCAGGGGGACAGGTGGGAGCACTGAAGCTTTCTTT
v_call: TRBV7-6; j_call: TRBJ1-1; d_call: -; clone_size: -; cdr3_aa: CASSLVEAGWGMNTEAFF; cdr3_nt: TGTGCCAGCAGCTTAGTCGAGGCAGGGTGGGGAATGAACACTGAAGCTTTCTTT
v_call: TRBV28; j_call: TRBJ2-7; d_call: -; clone_size: -; cdr3_aa: CASSLSAFYEQYF; cdr3_nt: TGTGCCAGCAGTTTGAGCGCCTTCTACGAGCAGTACTTC
v_call: TRBV27; j_call: TRBJ1-5; d_call: -; clone_size: -; cdr3_aa: CASRRVDSNQPQHF; cdr3_nt: TGTGCCAGCCGGAGAGTTGATAGCAATCAGCCCCAGCATTTT
v_call: TRBV2; j_call: TRBJ1-1; d_call: -; clone_size: -; cdr3_aa: CASSFDRLWRTDRNTEAFF; cdr3_nt: TGTGCCAGCAGTTTCGATAGACTATGGAGAACAGACCGGAACACTGAAGCTTTCTTT
v_call: TRBV6-5; j_call: TRBJ2-7; d_call: TRBD2; clone_size: few; cdr3_aa: CASSYGLGRGDYEQYF; cdr3_nt: TGTGCCAGCAGTTACGGCCTCGGGCGGGGGGACTACGAGCAGTACTTC
v_call: TRBV7-3; j_call: TRBJ1-1; d_call: -; clone_size: -; cdr3_aa: CASSLSAFTEAFF; cdr3_nt: TGTGCCAGCAGCTTAAGCGCTTTTACTGAAGCTTTCTTT
v_call: TRBV27; j_call: TRBJ1-2; d_call: TRBD1; clone_size: -; cdr3_aa: CASSLAGGNYGYTF; cdr3_nt: TGTGCCAGCAGTTTAGCAGGGGGGAACTATGGCTACACCTTC
v_call: TRBV5-1; j_call: TRBJ1-1; d_call: -; clone_size: -; cdr3_aa: CASSYGQTEREAFF; cdr3_nt: TGCGCCAGCAGCTACGGACAGACGGAACGTGAAGCTTTCTTT
v_call: TRBV25-1; j_call: TRBJ1-1; d_call: TRBD1; clone_size: -; cdr3_aa: CASKKQGRFTEAFF; cdr3_nt: TGTGCCAGCAAGAAACAGGGGCGATTCACTGAAGCTTTCTTT
v_call: TRBV30; j_call: TRBJ2-3; d_call: -; clone_size: -; cdr3_aa: CARSLATTGTDTQYF; cdr3_nt: TGTGCCCGGAGTCTCGCAACTACAGGGACAGATACGCAGTATTTT
v_call: TRBV10-2; j_call: TRBJ2-7; d_call: TRBD2; clone_size: few; cdr3_aa: CASSALPGVLAGTGEQYF; cdr3_nt: TGCGCCAGCAGCGCTCTCCCGGGTGTGCTAGCGGGAACCGGCGAGCAGTACTTC
v_call: TRBV2; j_call: TRBJ2-2; d_call: -; clone_size: -; cdr3_aa: CASSFSGTYSGELFF; cdr3_nt: TGTGCCAGCAGTTTCTCCGGGACATACTCCGGGGAGCTGTTTTTT
v_call: TRBV4-1; j_call: TRBJ2-7; d_call: -; clone_size: -; cdr3_aa: CASSPYRGYEQYF; cdr3_nt: TGCGCCAGCAGCCCCTATCGGGGGTACGAGCAGTACTTC